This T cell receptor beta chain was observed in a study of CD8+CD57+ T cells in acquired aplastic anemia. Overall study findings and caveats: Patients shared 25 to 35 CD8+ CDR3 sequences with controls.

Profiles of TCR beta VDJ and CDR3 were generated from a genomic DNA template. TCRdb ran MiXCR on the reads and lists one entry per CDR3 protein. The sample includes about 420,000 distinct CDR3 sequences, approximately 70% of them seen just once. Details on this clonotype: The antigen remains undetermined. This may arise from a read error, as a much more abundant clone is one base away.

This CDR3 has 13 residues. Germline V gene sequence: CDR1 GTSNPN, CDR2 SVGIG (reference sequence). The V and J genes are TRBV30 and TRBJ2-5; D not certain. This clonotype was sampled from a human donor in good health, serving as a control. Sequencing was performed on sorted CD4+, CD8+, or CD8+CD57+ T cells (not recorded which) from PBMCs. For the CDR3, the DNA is TGTGGCTGGAGTGCAGTAATGAAAGAGATCCAGTACTTC. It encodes CGWSAVMKEIQYF.